This T cell receptor beta chain was documented in a study of control samples from healthy donors and cancer patients. The method was immunoSEQ multiplex PCR; TCRdb's version includes in-frame clones alone and lacks a portion of them. The repertoire holds some 49,000 clones, with approximately 92% as singletons. Germline CDR1 SGHDN, CDR2 FVKESK. V lost 1 base, J lost 0 bases, and 10 bases lay in between. This CDR3 comprises 15 residues. The rearrangement uses TRBV14 and TRBJ2-7; D is possibly TRBD2 (6 bases). The source of this sequence is a man younger than 40 with colorectal cancer. Sequenced: PBMCs. DNA of the CDR3: TGTGCCAGCAGCCAAGTAGGCGGGGACTCCTACGAGCAGTACTTC. Translation: CASSQVGGDSYEQYF.